One and the same sample provided the 30 T cell receptor beta chains below, sequenced in a study of cytotoxic CD8 clonotypes in ibrutinib-treated CLL. TCRdb keeps only in-frame clones here, not all; method: immunoSEQ multiplex PCR. Here the sample spans some 58,000 clones, over 60% being singletons. Sequenced material: PBMCs, taken after 12 months of ibrutinib treatment. The receptors stem from a human donor with chronic lymphocytic leukemia.

This clone is categorized as large. This chain connects TRBV28 to TRBJ1-4; D may be TRBD1 (6 bases). With 6 bases removed from V and 5 bases from J, the gap between germline ends came to 13 bases. Germline loops: CDR1 MDHEN, CDR2 SYDVKM. This CDR3 spans 14 amino acids. The CDR3 DNA reads TGTGCCAGCAGCTCCGGACAGAAAAATGAAAAACTGTTTTTT. Its protein is CASSSGQKNEKLFF.

This clone has only a few counts. The V call is TRBV18, the J call TRBJ2-3; D is undetermined. This CDR3 is 12 amino acids long. Germline V lookup: CDR1 KGHSH, CDR2 LQKENI. Trimming removed 5 bases from V and 2 bases from J, with 5 bases in between. The CDR3 coding sequence is TGTGCCAGCTCATCATCCACAGATACGCAGTATTTT. The encoded protein is CASSSSTDTQYF.

V usage is TRBV5-1 and J usage is TRBJ2-2; D might be TRBD2 (6 bases). This CDR3 has 13 residues. Germline-derived CDR1 and CDR2 are SGHRS and YFSETQ. Trimming shortened V by 5 bases and J by 10 bases, and 15 bases separated the two germline ends. The CDR3 sequence is CASSTTGSQELFF. CDR3 in DNA: TGCGCCAGCAGTACTACCGGGAGCCAGGAGCTGTTTTTT.

Here the CDR3 reads CASSEIALGGNEQFF. CDR3 coding DNA: TGTGCCAGCAGTGAAATAGCGCTAGGAGGGAATGAGCAGTTCTTC. The chain couples TRBV2 to TRBJ2-1, with a weak D call TRBD2 (6 bases). CDR1 is SNHLY and CDR2 is FYNNEI in the germline V gene. Trimming pared 2 bases from V and 7 bases from J, leaving 15 bases between. The CDR3 is made up of 15 amino acids.

This clone was found a few times. The V and J genes are TRBV27 and TRBJ2-3; 7 nucleotides align to TRBD2. J lost 6 bases, V lost 5 bases, and 5 bases had no gene match. Germline CDR1 reads MNHEY; CDR2 reads SMNVEV (reference sequence). The length of the CDR3 is 13 residues. CDR3 in amino acids: CASSTSAYDTQYF. CDR3 in DNA: TGTGCCAGCAGTACTAGCGCATATGATACGCAGTATTTT.

This clone was seen a single time. V gene TRBV27 combines with J gene TRBJ2-7; tentatively, D is TRBD2 (6 bases). V lost 5 bases, J lost 3 bases, and 14 bases lay in between. The CDR3 is made up of 14 amino acids. Germline V gene lookup returns CDR1 MNHEY and CDR2 SMNVEV (reference sequence). The CDR3 nucleotides are TGTGCCAGCAGTCCGGGAGTAGCGTTCTACGAGCAGTACTTC. The encoded protein is CASSPGVAFYEQYF.

This clone has just one count. V gene TRBV18 combines with J gene TRBJ2-3; possible D gene TRBD2, 6 bases. V was trimmed by 11 bases and J by 4 bases, leaving 16 bases between them. Per the germline V gene, CDR1 is KGHSH and CDR2 is LQKENI. The CDR3 runs 13 residues. CDR3 bases: TGTGCCTCCGGAGGGGCTCTCGCAGATACGCAGTATTTT. Its protein is CASGGALADTQYF.

This clone occurred once. The genes are TRBV6-5 and TRBJ1-1; perhaps TRBD1 as D (5 bases). The V gene's germline CDR1 is MNHEY and CDR2 SVGAGI. This CDR3 contains 13 residues. Trimming pared 8 bases from V and 4 bases from J, leaving 14 bases between. The CDR3 bases are TGTGCCAGCCACCTGGGGGGGAGCACTGAAGCTTTCTTT. Residues: CASHLGGSTEAFF.

The rearrangement links TRBV28 to TRBJ1-2, with D hard to call. Per the germline V gene, CDR1 is MDHEN and CDR2 is SYDVKM. Trimming removed 4 bases from V and 4 bases from J, with 16 bases in between. This CDR3 has 15 residues. CDR3 nucleotide sequence: TGTGCCAGCAGTTCCTACAGCTGGACGGGCTATGGCTACACCTTC. Its translation: CASSSYSWTGYGYTF.

The chain links TRBV7-3 to TRBJ2-1, with a weak D call TRBD2 (5 bases). The CDR3 has 13 amino acids. CDR1 and CDR2 (germline): SGHTA, FQGTGA. The V end was cut by 4 bases, the J end by 8 bases, with 12 bases between. CDR3 DNA sequence: TGTGCCAGCAGCTCTAGCCCTCGGGATGAGCAGTTCTTC. Protein product: CASSSSPRDEQFF. The full variable domain, its missing parts supplied by reference TRBV7-3 and TRBJ2-1, is GAGVSQTPSNKVTEKGKYVELRCDPISGHTALYWYRQSLGQGPEFLIYFQGTGAADDSGLPNDRFFAVRPEGSVSTLKIQRTERGDSAVYLCASSSSPRDEQFFGPGTRLTVL.

Of note for this clone: At one of its ends the junction is not consistent with the germline gene, which may arise from a read error. CDR3: CASSQERGWAYEQYF. The DNA for the CDR3 is TGCGCCAGCAGTCAAGAGCGGGGTTGGGCCTACGAGCAGTACTTC. The gene calls are TRBV4-1 and TRBJ2-7; 7 bases are shared with TRBD2. This CDR3 has 15 residues. The V gene's germline CDR1 is MGHRA and CDR2 YSYEKL.

The CDR3 here is CASSISGSPGREQYF. Here the CDR3 DNA reads TGTGCCAGCAGCATAAGCGGGAGCCCTGGTCGGGAGCAGTACTTC. The rearrangement uses TRBV7-8 and TRBJ2-7, with 8 bases matching TRBD2. Per germline, CDR1 SGHVS and CDR2 FQNEAQ. The length of the CDR3 is 15 residues. The trim removed 5 bases at V and 7 bases at J, leaving 13 bases unmatched.

This clone was detected only once. The genes are TRBV18 and TRBJ2-7; D is unresolved. Per the germline V gene, CDR1 is KGHSH and CDR2 is LQKENI. CDR3 length: 12 amino acids. The V end lost 3 bases, the J end lost 6 bases, and 9 bases lay between the germline ends. CDR3 coding DNA: TGTGCCAGCTCACCTTCCCCCGGCGAGCAGTACTTC. Translated, it gives CASSPSPGEQYF.

The chain couples TRBV6-5 to TRBJ1-5, with 8 bases fitting TRBD1. The ends lost 5 bases at V and 3 bases at J; junction bases unmatched: 3. There are 14 residues in the CDR3. CDR1 MNHEY and CDR2 SVGAGI come from the germline V gene. Here the CDR3 reads CASSSRGPNQPQHF. CDR3 in DNA: TGTGCCAGCAGTAGCAGGGGGCCCAATCAGCCCCAGCATTTT.

In this sample, this clone turned up a few times. CDR3 DNA sequence: TGTGCCAGTTGTTGGGCGGGGGCAGGCGGGGAGCTGTTTTTT. The encoded protein is CASCWAGAGGELFF. The V call is TRBV19, the J call TRBJ2-2; D is perhaps TRBD2 (7 bases). The CDR3 contains 14 residues. V shed 8 bases and J shed 7 bases, with 17 bases lying between them. Per the germline V gene, CDR1 is LNHDA and CDR2 is SQIVND (reference sequence). The variable domain in full, completed from reference TRBV19 and TRBJ2-2, reads DGGITQSPKYLFRKEGQNVTLSCEQNLNHDAMYWYRQDPGQGLRLIYYSQIVNDFQKGDIAEGYSVSREKKESFPLTVTSAQKNPTAFYLCASCWAGAGGELFFGEGSRLTVL.

This chain uses TRBV7-2 with TRBJ2-7; no clear D. The CDR3 consists of 14 residues. V lost 2 bases, J lost 3 bases, and 11 bases lay in between. From germline, CDR1 is SGHTA and CDR2 FQGNSA. The CDR3: CASSLRATLYEQYF. The CDR3 nucleotides are TGTGCCAGCAGCTTAAGGGCCACCCTCTACGAGCAGTACTTC.

The chain employs TRBV11-2 and TRBJ1-5; tentatively, D is TRBD1 (5 bases). With 3 bases removed from V and 1 base from J, the gap between germline ends came to 19 bases. The length of the CDR3 is 18 residues. Per germline, CDR1 SGHAT and CDR2 FQNNGV. This CDR3 reads CASSFRDRKKGSNQPQHF. The CDR3 DNA reads as TGTGCCAGCAGCTTTCGGGACCGAAAAAAGGGGAGCAATCAGCCCCAGCATTTT. The full variable domain, in which reference TRBV11-2 and TRBJ1-5 provide the parts outside the CDR3, is EAGVAQSPRYKIIEKRQSVAFWCNPISGHATLYWYQQILGQGPKLLIQFQNNGVVDDSQLPKDRFSAERLKGVDSTLKIQPAKLEDSAVYLCASSFRDRKKGSNQPQHFGDGTRLSIL.

The rearrangement links TRBV9 to TRBJ2-6; D not resolved. This CDR3 has 15 amino acids. Germline lookup yields CDR1 SGDLS and CDR2 YYNGEE. The ends were cut back, 5 bases at V and 0 bases at J, with 9 bases in the middle. For the CDR3, the DNA is TGTGCCAGCAGGTACAGCGACTCTGGGGCCAACGTCCTGACTTTC. Its translation is CASRYSDSGANVLTF.

The CDR3 region is CASMQGRWSDTQYF. The CDR3 DNA follows: TGTGCCAGCATGCAGGGGCGGTGGTCCGATACGCAGTATTTT. V usage is TRBV6-1 and J usage is TRBJ2-3; a weak D match, TRBD1 (6 bases). V lost 7 bases to trimming and J lost 6 bases, with 17 bases between them. The CDR3 consists of 14 residues. Germline CDR1 and CDR2: MNHNS and SASEGT.

This clone was observed once. The V and J genes are TRBV5-1 and TRBJ2-1, with a weak D call TRBD1 (6 bases). The germline CDR1 and CDR2 sequences are SGHRS and YFSETQ. Trimming left V 4 bases short and J 6 bases short, with 17 bases between. The CDR3 runs 15 residues. The CDR3, as DNA: TGCGCCAGCAGCCTGGGACAAGCCTGGAGCAATGAGCAGTTCTTC. This encodes CASSLGQAWSNEQFF.

The V and J genes are TRBV28 and TRBJ2-5; TRBD1 matches 9 bases. V was pared by 8 bases and J by 5 bases, with 3 bases of the junction left unmatched. The CDR3 is made up of 12 amino acids. Germline CDR1 and CDR2: MDHEN and SYDVKM. The DNA of the CDR3 is TGTGCCAGCGGGACAGGGCCGGAGACCCAGTACTTC. This gives the protein CASGTGPETQYF.

The chain couples TRBV4-3 to TRBJ1-5, with D unclear. The ends were cut back, 0 bases at V and 4 bases at J, with 4 bases in the middle. This CDR3 region has 13 residues. Germline CDR1 is LGHNA and CDR2 is YSLEER. The CDR3: CASSQDGNQPQHF. CDR3 DNA: TGCGCCAGCAGCCAAGACGGGAATCAGCCCCAGCATTTT.

J is TRBJ2-1 and V is TRBV11-3; the D gene is possibly TRBD1 (5 bases). V was trimmed by 5 bases and J by 7 bases, leaving 9 bases between them. The CDR3 is 12 residues long. Germline CDR1 is SGHNT and CDR2 is YENEEA. The CDR3: CASSRTPNEQFF. CDR3 DNA sequence: TGTGCCAGCAGCCGGACACCGAATGAGCAGTTCTTC.

The chain couples TRBV5-5 to TRBJ2-7; D may be TRBD1 or TRBD2 (5 bases each). The CDR3 covers 15 residues. Germline values: CDR1 SGHKS, CDR2 YYEKEE (reference sequence). Trimming left V 3 bases short and J 0 bases short, with 13 bases between. CDR3 protein: CASSWAGDLSYEQYF. CDR3 sequence (DNA): TGTGCCAGCAGCTGGGCTGGGGACCTCTCCTACGAGCAGTACTTC.

The chain joins TRBV19 to TRBJ2-7; D is unresolved. Germline V gene sequence: CDR1 LNHDA, CDR2 SQIVND (reference sequence). The V end was cut by 1 base, the J end by 3 bases, with 7 bases between. The CDR3 loop spans 13 amino acids. CDR3 protein: CASSIGSDYEQYF. The CDR3 DNA reads as TGTGCCAGTAGTATAGGGTCCGACTACGAGCAGTACTTC. Looking up the rest from reference TRBV19 and TRBJ2-7 gives the full variable domain: DGGITQSPKYLFRKEGQNVTLSCEQNLNHDAMYWYRQDPGQGLRLIYYSQIVNDFQKGDIAEGYSVSREKKESFPLTVTSAQKNPTAFYLCASSIGSDYEQYFGPGTRLTVT.

V is TRBV18 and J is TRBJ1-5; no clear D. Trimming pared 2 bases from V and 6 bases from J, leaving 8 bases between. The CDR3 runs to 13 residues. In germline, CDR1 is KGHSH, CDR2 LQKENI. This chain's CDR3 is CASSPNRGQPQHF. The CDR3 nucleotides read TGTGCCAGCTCACCAAATAGAGGTCAGCCCCAGCATTTT.

This rearrangement joins TRBV7-3 to TRBJ2-2; 12 bases map to TRBD2. The CDR3 spans 17 residues. Trimming at V came to 4 bases and at J to 7 bases, leaving 10 bases not matched to a gene. Per germline, CDR1 SGHTA and CDR2 FQGTGA. The CDR3 loop reads CASSSTPGLAGGGELFF. The CDR3 bases are TGTGCCAGCAGCTCAACTCCGGGACTAGCGGGTGGCGGGGAGCTGTTTTTT. Variable domain in full (rest from reference TRBV7-3 and TRBJ2-2): GAGVSQTPSNKVTEKGKYVELRCDPISGHTALYWYRQSLGQGPEFLIYFQGTGAADDSGLPNDRFFAVRPEGSVSTLKIQRTERGDSAVYLCASSSTPGLAGGGELFFGEGSRLTVL.

The rearrangement uses TRBV30 and TRBJ2-7; D possibly corresponds to TRBD1 (6 bases). Germline loops: CDR1 GTSNPN, CDR2 SVGIG (reference sequence). V was clipped by 6 bases and J by 2 bases, with 11 bases between them. The CDR3 extends over 12 amino acids. The CDR3 is CACTTGTYEQYF. CDR3 nucleotide sequence: TGTGCCTGCACGACAGGTACCTACGAGCAGTACTTC. Full variable domain (outside the CDR3, taken from reference TRBV30 and TRBJ2-7): SQTIHQWPATLVQPVGSPLSLECTVEGTSNPNLYWYRQAAGRGLQLLFYSVGIGQISSEVPQNLSASRPQDRQFILSSKKLLLSDSGFYLCACTTGTYEQYFGPGTRLTVT.

This clone was detected only once. The chain has TRBV6-5 and TRBJ2-5, with 8 bases lining up with TRBD2. Germline V gives CDR1 MNHEY, CDR2 SVGAGI. V lost 7 bases and J lost 5; bases outside the gene matches: 9. The CDR3 runs 14 residues. CDR3 coding DNA: TGTGCCAGCACCTACGGGGGGGCACGGGAGACCCAGTACTTC. Residues: CASTYGGARETQYF.

The chain couples TRBV18 to TRBJ1-2; weak D call: TRBD1 (5 bases). Trimming took off 1 base at V and 10 bases at J, with 22 bases between the two ends. CDR3 size: 16 residues. Germline V gene sequence: CDR1 KGHSH, CDR2 LQKENI. CDR3 sequence reads: CASSPLADSPNGVYTF. Here the CDR3 DNA reads TGTGCCAGCTCACCACTCGCCGACAGTCCTAACGGTGTCTACACCTTC.